The TCR beta chain described here comes from a study of cytomegalovirus exposure and HLA in healthy donors. Overall study: T cells numbering around 190 million yielded some 120 million unique TCR beta sequences in an earlier analysis. Among some 400 genotyped donors, roughly 81% fell in the Caucasian-associated ancestry cluster. The study's findings and limits: A link between a missense DCLRE1C variant and TCR beta V- and J-gene trimming emerged from a later analysis. V segments that were indistinguishable, TRBV6-2 and TRBV6-3 among them, were omitted from analysis.

As regards this clone: Its specificity is unknown.

Vbeta (60) and Jbeta (13) primers were used in the PCR. Sequencing used immunoSEQ multiplex PCR; TCRdb keeps in-frame clones, though not all of them. The sample has 84,000 or so clones, 76% seen once. Germline CDR1 SGHNT, CDR2 YYREEE (reference sequence). The length of the CDR3 is 15 residues. Trimming took 5 bases from V and 5 from J; bases not matched to a gene: 6. The chain combines TRBV5-4 with TRBJ1-5; 11 nucleotides agree with TRBD1. The clonotype was recovered from a male donor in good health and CMV-seronegative. Sequenced input: PBMCs. The CDR3 nucleotides are TGTGCCAGCAGTCGGGGACAGGGGGTGGATCAGCCCCAGCATTTT. It yields the protein CASSRGQGVDQPQHF. The full variable domain, rest sourced from reference TRBV5-4 and TRBJ1-5, is ETGVTQSPTHLIKTRGQQVTLRCSSQSGHNTVSWYQQALGQGPQFIFQYYREEENGRGNFPPRFSGLQFPNYSSELNVNALELDDSALYLCASSRGQGVDQPQHFGDGTRLSIL.